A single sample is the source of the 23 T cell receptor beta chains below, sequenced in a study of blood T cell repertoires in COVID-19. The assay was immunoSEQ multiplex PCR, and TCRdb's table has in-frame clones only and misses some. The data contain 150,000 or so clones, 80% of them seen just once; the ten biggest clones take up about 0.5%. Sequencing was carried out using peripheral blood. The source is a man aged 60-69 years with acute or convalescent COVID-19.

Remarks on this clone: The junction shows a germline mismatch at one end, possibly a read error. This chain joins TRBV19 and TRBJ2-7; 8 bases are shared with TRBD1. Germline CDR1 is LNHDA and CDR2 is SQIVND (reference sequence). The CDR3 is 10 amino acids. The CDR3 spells CARPRTGCDF. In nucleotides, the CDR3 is TGTGCCAGACCTCGGACAGGGTGCGACTTC. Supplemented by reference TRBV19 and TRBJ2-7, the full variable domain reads DGGITQSPKYLFRKEGQNVTLSCEQNLNHDAMYWYRQDPGQGLRLIYYSQIVNDFQKGDIAEGYSVSREKKESFPLTVTSAQKNPTAFYLCARPRTGCDFGPGTRLTVT.

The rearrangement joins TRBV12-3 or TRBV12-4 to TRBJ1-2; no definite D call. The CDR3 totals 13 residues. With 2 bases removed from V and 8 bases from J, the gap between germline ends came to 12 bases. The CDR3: CASSLMVTYGYTF. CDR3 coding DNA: TGTGCCAGCAGTTTAATGGTAACTTACGGCTACACCTTC.

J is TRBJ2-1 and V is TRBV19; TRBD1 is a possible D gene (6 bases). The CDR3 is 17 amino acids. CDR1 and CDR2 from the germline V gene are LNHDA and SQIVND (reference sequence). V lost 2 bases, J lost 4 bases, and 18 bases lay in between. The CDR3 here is CASSIIMDRKRYNEQFF. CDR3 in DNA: TGTGCCAGTAGTATAATTATGGACAGAAAACGATACAATGAGCAGTTCTTC.

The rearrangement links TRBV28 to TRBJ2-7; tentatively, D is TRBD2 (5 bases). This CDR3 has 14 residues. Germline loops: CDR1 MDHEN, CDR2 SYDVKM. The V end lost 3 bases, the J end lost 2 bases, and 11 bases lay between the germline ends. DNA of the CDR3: TGTGCCAGCAGTTTCGAGGGATTGACCTACGAGCAGTACTTC. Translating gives CASSFEGLTYEQYF.

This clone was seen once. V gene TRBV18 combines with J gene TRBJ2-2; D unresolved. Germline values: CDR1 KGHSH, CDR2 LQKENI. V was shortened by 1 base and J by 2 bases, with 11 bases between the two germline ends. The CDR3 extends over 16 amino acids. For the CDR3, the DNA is TGTGCCAGCTCACCACAACTGGCGGCTAACACCGGGGAGCTGTTTTTT. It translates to CASSPQLAANTGELFF.

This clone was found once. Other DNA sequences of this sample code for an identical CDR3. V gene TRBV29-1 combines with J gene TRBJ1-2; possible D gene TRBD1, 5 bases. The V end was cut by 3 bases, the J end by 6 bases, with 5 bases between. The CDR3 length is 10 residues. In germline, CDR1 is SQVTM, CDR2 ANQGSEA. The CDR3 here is CSVDRDGYTF. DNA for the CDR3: TGCAGCGTTGACAGGGATGGCTACACCTTC.

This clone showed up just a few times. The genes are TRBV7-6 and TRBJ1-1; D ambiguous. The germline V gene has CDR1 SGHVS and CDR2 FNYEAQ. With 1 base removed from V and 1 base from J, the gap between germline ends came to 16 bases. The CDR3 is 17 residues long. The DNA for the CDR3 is TGTGCCAGCAGCTTAGGAAGTAGTATAAGTTCGAACACTGAAGCTTTCTTT. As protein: CASSLGSSISSNTEAFF.

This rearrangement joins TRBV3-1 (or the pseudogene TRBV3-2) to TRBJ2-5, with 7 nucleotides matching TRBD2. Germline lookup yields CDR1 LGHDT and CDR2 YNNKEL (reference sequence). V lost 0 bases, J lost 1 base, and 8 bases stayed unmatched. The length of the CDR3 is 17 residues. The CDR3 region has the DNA TGTGCCAGCAGCCAAGATTCAAGGGGAGGGTTCCAAGAGACCCAGTACTTC. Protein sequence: CASSQDSRGGFQETQYF.

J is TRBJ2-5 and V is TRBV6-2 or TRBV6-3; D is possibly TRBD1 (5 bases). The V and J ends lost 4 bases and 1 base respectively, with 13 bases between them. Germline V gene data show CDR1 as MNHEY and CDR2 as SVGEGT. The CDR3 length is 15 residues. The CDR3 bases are TGTGCCAGCAGTTCCGACAGCAGTCCCCAAGAGACCCAGTACTTC. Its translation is CASSSDSSPQETQYF.

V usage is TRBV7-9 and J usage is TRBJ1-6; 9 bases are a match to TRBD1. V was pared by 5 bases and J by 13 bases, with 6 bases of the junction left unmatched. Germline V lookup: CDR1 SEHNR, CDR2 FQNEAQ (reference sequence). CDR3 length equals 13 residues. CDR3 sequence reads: CASSQGQGYPLHF. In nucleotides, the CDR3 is TGTGCCAGCAGCCAGGGACAGGGATATCCCCTCCACTTT.

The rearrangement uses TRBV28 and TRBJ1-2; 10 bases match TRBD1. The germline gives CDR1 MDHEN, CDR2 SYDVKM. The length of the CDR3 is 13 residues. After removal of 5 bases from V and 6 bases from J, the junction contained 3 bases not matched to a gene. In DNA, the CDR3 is TGTGCCAGCAGTCAGGGACAGGGGAATGGCTACACCTTC. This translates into CASSQGQGNGYTF.

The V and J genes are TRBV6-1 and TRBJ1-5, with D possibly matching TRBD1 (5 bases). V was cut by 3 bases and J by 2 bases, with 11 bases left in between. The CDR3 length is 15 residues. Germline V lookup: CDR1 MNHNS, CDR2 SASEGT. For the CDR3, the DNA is TGTGCCAGCAGTGACGATGGGGCAGGCAATCAGCCCCAGCATTTT. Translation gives CASSDDGAGNQPQHF.

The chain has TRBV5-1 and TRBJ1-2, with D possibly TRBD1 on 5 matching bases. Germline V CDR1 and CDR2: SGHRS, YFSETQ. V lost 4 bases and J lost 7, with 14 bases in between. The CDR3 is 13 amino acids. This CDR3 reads CASSAVPGLGYTF. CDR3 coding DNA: TGCGCCAGCAGCGCGGTTCCGGGACTTGGCTACACCTTC.

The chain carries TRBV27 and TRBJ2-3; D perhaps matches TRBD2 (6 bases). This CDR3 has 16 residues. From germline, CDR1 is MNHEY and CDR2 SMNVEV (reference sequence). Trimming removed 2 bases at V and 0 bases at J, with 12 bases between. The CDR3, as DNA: TGTGCCAGCAGTTTAGGTGGGGGGATTAGCACAGATACGCAGTATTTT. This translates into CASSLGGGISTDTQYF.

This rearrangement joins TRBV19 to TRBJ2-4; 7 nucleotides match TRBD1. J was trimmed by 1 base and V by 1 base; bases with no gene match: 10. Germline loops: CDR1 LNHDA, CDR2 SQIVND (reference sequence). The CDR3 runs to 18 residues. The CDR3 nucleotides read TGTGCCAGTAGTATAGTGCCCCGACAGGGCCTGGCCAAAAACATTCAGTACTTC. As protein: CASSIVPRQGLAKNIQYF.

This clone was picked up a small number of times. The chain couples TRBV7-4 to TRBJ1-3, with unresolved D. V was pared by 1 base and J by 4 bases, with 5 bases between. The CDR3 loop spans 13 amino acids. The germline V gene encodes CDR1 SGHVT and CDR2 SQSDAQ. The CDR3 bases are TGTGCCAGCAGCTTAGACAAGGGAAACACCATATATTTT. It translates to CASSLDKGNTIYF. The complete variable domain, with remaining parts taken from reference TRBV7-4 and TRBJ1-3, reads GAGVSQSPRYKVAKRGRDVALRCDSISGHVTLYWYRQTLGQGSEVLTYSQSDAQRDKSGRPSGRFSAERPERSVSTLKIQRTEQGDSAVYLCASSLDKGNTIYFGEGSWLTVV.

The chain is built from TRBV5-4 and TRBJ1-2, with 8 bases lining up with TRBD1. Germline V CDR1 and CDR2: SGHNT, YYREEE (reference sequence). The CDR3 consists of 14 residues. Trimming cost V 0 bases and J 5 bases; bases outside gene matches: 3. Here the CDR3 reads CASSLGTGGYGYTF. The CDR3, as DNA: TGTGCCAGCAGCTTGGGAACAGGGGGATATGGCTACACCTTC.

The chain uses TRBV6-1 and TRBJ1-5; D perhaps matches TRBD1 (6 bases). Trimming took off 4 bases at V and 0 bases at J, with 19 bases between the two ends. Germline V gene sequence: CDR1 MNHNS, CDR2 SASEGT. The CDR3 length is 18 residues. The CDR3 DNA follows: TGTGCCAGCAGTGTAATAATCGGACAGCAGTATAGCAATCAGCCCCAGCATTTT. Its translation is CASSVIIGQQYSNQPQHF.

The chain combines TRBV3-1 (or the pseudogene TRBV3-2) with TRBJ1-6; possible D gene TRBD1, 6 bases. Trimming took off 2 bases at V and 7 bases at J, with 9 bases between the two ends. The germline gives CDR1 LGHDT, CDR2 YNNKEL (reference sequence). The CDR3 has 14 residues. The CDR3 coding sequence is TGTGCCAGCAGCCAACCAGGGGAGAATTCACCCCTCCACTTT. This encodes CASSQPGENSPLHF.

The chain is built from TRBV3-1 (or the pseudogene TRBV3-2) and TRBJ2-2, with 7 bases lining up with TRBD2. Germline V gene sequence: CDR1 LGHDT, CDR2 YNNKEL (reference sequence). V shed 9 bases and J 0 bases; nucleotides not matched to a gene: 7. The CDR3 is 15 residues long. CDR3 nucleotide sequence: TGTGCCAGTACATCGGGGGGTACGAACACCGGGGAGCTGTTTTTT. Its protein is CASTSGGTNTGELFF.

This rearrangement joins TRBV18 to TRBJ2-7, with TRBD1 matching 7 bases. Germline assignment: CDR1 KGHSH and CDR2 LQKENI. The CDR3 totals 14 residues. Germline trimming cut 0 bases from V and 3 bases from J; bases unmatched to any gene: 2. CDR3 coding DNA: TGTGCCAGCTCACCACCGCAGGGGGTCTACGAGCAGTACTTC. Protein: CASSPPQGVYEQYF.

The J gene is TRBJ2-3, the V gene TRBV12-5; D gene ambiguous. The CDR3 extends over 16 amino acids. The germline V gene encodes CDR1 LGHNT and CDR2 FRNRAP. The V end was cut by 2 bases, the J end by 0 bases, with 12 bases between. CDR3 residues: CASGLSLSPSTDTQYF. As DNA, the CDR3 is TGTGCTAGTGGTTTGTCACTGTCCCCTAGCACAGATACGCAGTATTTT.

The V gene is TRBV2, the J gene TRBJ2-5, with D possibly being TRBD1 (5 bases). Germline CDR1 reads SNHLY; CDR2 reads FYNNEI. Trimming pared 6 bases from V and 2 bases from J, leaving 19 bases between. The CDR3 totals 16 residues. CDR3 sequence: CASSNNRIGAQETQYF. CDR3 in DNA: TGTGCCAGCAGCAATAACAGGATTGGGGCTCAAGAGACCCAGTACTTC.